Listed below are T cell receptor beta chains from one sample, sequenced in a study of blood T cell repertoires in COVID-19. Libraries were prepared by immunoSEQ multiplex PCR; TCRdb keeps only in-frame clonotypes and omits some of them. The profile covers about 92,000 clones, with around three quarters appearing a single time and approximately 8.9% taken by the ten largest. The sequenced material came from peripheral blood. The receptors shown here come from a man aged 50 to 60 who had recovered from COVID-19. Both conserved end residues are part of each CDR3. Each record gives: J gene, clone size, D gene, V gene, CDR3 DNA, CDR3 protein. D genes are given only for firm matches. Size tells how often a clone was seen (once, few, many) or the class of an expanded clone, and some rows leave it out.

TRBJ2-1,few,.,TRBV9,TGTGCCAGCAGTATCTCCTACAATGAGCAGTTCTTC,CASSISYNEQFF
TRBJ2-5,.,.,TRBV9,TGTGCCAGCAGCGTGGGCCAGTATCAAGAGACCCAGTACTTC,CASSVGQYQETQYF
TRBJ2-7,medium-sized,TRBD1,TRBV5-8,TGTGCCAGCAGCCCGGGACAGGGTATACGCGAGCAGTACTTC,CASSPGQGIREQYF
TRBJ2-3,.,TRBD2,TRBV5-1,TGCGCCAGCAGCTCCTTAGCGGGGGTCGGGGCAGATACGCAGTATTTT,CASSSLAGVGADTQYF
TRBJ2-5,.,TRBD2,TRBV6-6,TGTGCCAGCAGCCACGGACTAGCGGTTCAAGAGACCCAGTACTTC,CASSHGLAVQETQYF
TRBJ1-1,.,TRBD1,TRBV5-1,TGCGCCAGCAGACGGACAGGGTTTGGAGACACTGAAGCTTTCTTT,CASRRTGFGDTEAFF
TRBJ1-4,few,.,TRBV7-9,TGTGCCAGCAGCTTAGCGAGAATTAATGAAAAACTGTTTTTT,CASSLARINEKLFF
TRBJ2-3,.,TRBD1,TRBV18,TGTGCCAGCTCACTCCGGGACAGGAGCCCCACAGATACGCAGTATTTT,CASSLRDRSPTDTQYF
TRBJ2-1,.,TRBD1,TRBV27,TGTGCCAGCAGAAAAATTCCGGGACAGGGTACGAATGAGCAGTTCTTC,CASRKIPGQGTNEQFF
TRBJ2-3,.,.,TRBV5-1,TGCGCCAGCAGTCTGGGTTCCGCGGGGTTGGATACGCAGTATTTT,CASSLGSAGLDTQYF
TRBJ2-1,.,TRBD2,TRBV5-4,TGTGCCAGCAGCACCCGGACTAGCAGTGGGAATGAGCAGTTCTTC,CASSTRTSSGNEQFF
TRBJ1-2,.,.,TRBV7-9,TGTGCCAGCAGCGGAGGGTTAAGTGATGGCTACACCTTC,CASSGGLSDGYTF
TRBJ1-4,.,.,TRBV11-2,TGTGCCAGCAGCTTAATCGGATACAGGTCGGAAAAACTGTTTTTT,CASSLIGYRSEKLFF
TRBJ1-1,.,.,TRBV9,TGTGCCAGCAGCGTAGGGGGTCAGGGAGGTTCGTACACTGAAGCTTTCTTT,CASSVGGQGGSYTEAFF
TRBJ2-2,few,TRBD1,TRBV28,TGTGCCAGCATACCGACCGGGACAGTTCAAACCACGGGCACCGGGGAGCTGTTTTTT,CASIPTGTVQTTGTGELFF
TRBJ2-6,few,TRBD1,TRBV27,TGTGCCAGCAGTTTTACCGGCGTCACAGGGGTCGGGGCCAACGTCCTGACTTTC,CASSFTGVTGVGANVLTF
TRBJ2-3,.,TRBD1,TRBV5-1,TGCGCCAGCAACAGGGGGCTTAGCACAGATACGCAGTATTTT,CASNRGLSTDTQYF
TRBJ2-3,.,.,TRBV27,TGTGCCAGCGGAGCGGCGTCTAGCACAGATACGCAGTATTTT,CASGAASSTDTQYF
TRBJ1-6,.,.,TRBV28,TGTGCCAGCAGTTTAAGGCCGACAAATTCACCCCTCCACTTT,CASSLRPTNSPLHF
TRBJ2-7,.,TRBD2,TRBV7-9,TGTGCCAGCAGAGCTAGCGGGGGGGCCTACGAGCAGTACTTC,CASRASGGAYEQYF
TRBJ1-1,once,TRBD1,TRBV2,TGTGCCAGCAGTGAAGGACAGGGCCGGCGGACTGAAGCTTTCTTT,CASSEGQGRRTEAFF
TRBJ2-3,.,.,TRBV5-6,TGTGCCAGCAGCTTGGAGGTCAGGGGCGCGGAGTCAGATACGCAGTATTTT,CASSLEVRGAESDTQYF
TRBJ1-1,few,.,TRBV5-1,TGCGCCAGCAGCTTCCGACCCGGGGGGGTTGAGGAAGCTTTCTTT,CASSFRPGGVEEAFF
TRBJ1-2,.,.,TRBV2,TGTGCCAGCAGTGCACGCGGAATTAACTATGGCTACACCTTC,CASSARGINYGYTF
TRBJ1-4,.,.,TRBV9,TGTGCCAGCAGCTTAGACGGGGGATTTGAAAAACTGTTTTTT,CASSLDGGFEKLFF
TRBJ2-7,.,TRBD1,TRBV7-2,TGTGCCAGCAGCCCGGGACAGGCCTACGGGGGTAGCTACGAGCAGTACTTC,CASSPGQAYGGSYEQYF
TRBJ2-3,.,TRBD2,TRBV4-2,TGTGCCAGCAGCCAAGATCTTGCGGGGGGGCCGCTTATGAATACGCAGTATTTT,CASSQDLAGGPLMNTQYF
TRBJ2-1,.,.,TRBV7-8,TGTGCCAGCAGCTTCAAAGGGACTCTCCAGTCCTACAATGAGCAGTTCTTC,CASSFKGTLQSYNEQFF
TRBJ2-5,.,TRBD1,TRBV9,TGTGCCAGCAGCGAACAGGGGACAGAGACCCAGTACTTC,CASSEQGTETQYF
TRBJ1-5,once,.,TRBV6-5,TGTGCCAGCAGGGAGGGCGAAAGTCAGCCCCAGCATTTT,CASREGESQPQHF
TRBJ2-2,.,TRBD1,TRBV23-1,TGCGCCAGCGGCACCCCTCGCAGGGGGCACGCCGGGGAGCTGTTTTTT,CASGTPRRGHAGELFF
TRBJ2-7,.,.,TRBV28,TGTGCCAGCACTTTTGACAGACGCTCCTACGAGCAGTACTTC,CASTFDRRSYEQYF
TRBJ2-7,.,TRBD2,TRBV5-1,TGCGCCAGCAGCCGAGGGACTAGCGGGATGGACTACGAGCAGTACTTC,CASSRGTSGMDYEQYF
TRBJ2-3,.,.,TRBV9,TGTGCCAGCAGCGGCAGCTGGACAGCCCTAGGCACAGATACGCAGTATTTT,CASSGSWTALGTDTQYF
TRBJ1-2,.,.,TRBV5-4,TGTGCCAGCAGCTGGGAGCCTAACTATGGCTACACCTTC,CASSWEPNYGYTF
TRBJ2-1,.,.,TRBV3-1/TRBV3-2,TGTGCCAGCAGCCAAGATCGTGCGCCAGGGTGGTTCGATGAGCAGTTCTTC,CASSQDRAPGWFDEQFF
TRBJ2-5,few,TRBD2,TRBV2,TGTGCCAGCGGTTTCCGGGGAGGGGAGACCCAGTACTTC,CASGFRGGETQYF
TRBJ2-1,once,.,TRBV3-1/TRBV3-2,TGTGCCAGCAGCCAAGTGGCCCAGGGATACAATGAGCAGTTCTTC,CASSQVAQGYNEQFF
TRBJ1-3,.,.,TRBV27,TGTGCCAGCAGCCGGACATACGGCTCTGGAAACACCATATATTTT,CASSRTYGSGNTIYF
TRBJ1-1,.,.,TRBV28,TGTGCCAGCAGTCCACATGGTAACACCAACACTGAAGCTTTCTTT,CASSPHGNTNTEAFF
TRBJ2-1,.,.,TRBV18,TGTGCCAGCTCACCAATCAGGGGTTACAATGAGCAGTTCTTC,CASSPIRGYNEQFF
TRBJ2-7,.,.,TRBV7-3,TGTGCCAGCATTCTGCCTCCGGGGTCGTTCTACGAGCAGTACTTC,CASILPPGSFYEQYF
TRBJ2-1,.,TRBD2,TRBV18,TGTGCCAGCTCACCATCGGCTAGCGGGGATTTCAGCTCCTACAATGAGCAGTTCTTC,CASSPSASGDFSSYNEQFF
TRBJ1-1,.,.,TRBV5-1,TGCGCCAGCAGCTTGGGTCCGGGGAACACTGAAGCTTTCTTT,CASSLGPGNTEAFF
TRBJ1-5,.,.,TRBV18,TGTGCCAGCTCACCGGGGGGAGAACAGCCCCAGCATTTT,CASSPGGEQPQHF
TRBJ2-7,.,.,TRBV6-2/TRBV6-3,TGTGCCAGCAGTTATGACAGGATGACTTACGAGCAGTACTTC,CASSYDRMTYEQYF
TRBJ1-6,few,.,TRBV15,TGTGCCACCAGCAGGGGGGAGGACGGAAATTCACCCCTCCACTTT,CATSRGEDGNSPLHF
TRBJ1-1,.,.,TRBV18,TGTGCCAGCTCACCCTCAGGAGGGACTGAAGCTTTCTTT,CASSPSGGTEAFF
TRBJ2-1,.,.,TRBV6-2/TRBV6-3,TGTGCCAGCAGCCGCAACAGCAATGAGCAGTTCTTC,CASSRNSNEQFF
TRBJ1-5,.,.,TRBV7-2,TGTGCCAGCAGCTTAGTAGCGTCGGGCAATCAGCCCCAGCATTTT,CASSLVASGNQPQHF
TRBJ2-7,few,.,TRBV28,TGTGCCAGCAGTCCAACAGGGCTTAGCTCCTACGAGCAGTACTTC,CASSPTGLSSYEQYF
TRBJ2-3,.,TRBD2,TRBV7-2,TGTGCCAGCAGCTCGGGACTAGCCTCCGATACGCAGTATTTT,CASSSGLASDTQYF
TRBJ2-7,.,TRBD1,TRBV28,TGTGCCAGCAGGCGATTAGGGACAGTGATCTACGAGCAGTACTTC,CASRRLGTVIYEQYF
TRBJ1-1,.,.,TRBV5-4,TGTGCCAGCAGCTTGGGGGGGCATACGAACACTGAAGCTTTCTTT,CASSLGGHTNTEAFF